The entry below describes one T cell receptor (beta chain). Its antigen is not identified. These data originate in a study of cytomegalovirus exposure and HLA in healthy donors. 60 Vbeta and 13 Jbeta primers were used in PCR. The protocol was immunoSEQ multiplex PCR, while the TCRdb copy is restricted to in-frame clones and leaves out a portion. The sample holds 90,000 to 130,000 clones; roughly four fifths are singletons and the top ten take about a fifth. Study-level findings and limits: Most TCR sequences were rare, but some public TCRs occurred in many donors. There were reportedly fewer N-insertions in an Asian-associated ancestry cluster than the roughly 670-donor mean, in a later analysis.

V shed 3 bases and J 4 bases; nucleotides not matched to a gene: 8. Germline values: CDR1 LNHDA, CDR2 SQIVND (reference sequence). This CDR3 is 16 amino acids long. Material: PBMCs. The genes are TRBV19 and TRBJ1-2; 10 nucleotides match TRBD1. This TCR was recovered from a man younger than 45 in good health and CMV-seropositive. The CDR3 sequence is CASSIYGDRGIYGYTF. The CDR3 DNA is TGTGCCAGTAGTATTTACGGGGACAGGGGTATCTATGGCTACACCTTC.